The 9 T cell receptor beta chains below were found in one sample sequenced in a study of T cell responses to AZD1222 COVID-19 vaccine. Clones were read by immunoSEQ multiplex PCR, and TCRdb kept only the in-frame ones, dropping some. This sample has 85,000 to 100,000 clones; approximately 86% occur once, and the top ten carry roughly 6.3%. The sequenced sample was peripheral blood, obtained on day 0 of AZD1222 vaccination. The receptors were gathered from an adult in good health.

The chain employs TRBV19 and TRBJ1-1; 8 bases are shared with TRBD1. The V gene's germline CDR1 is LNHDA and CDR2 SQIVND (reference sequence). This CDR3 has 15 amino acids. V was pared by 0 bases and J by 2 bases, with 2 bases of the junction left unmatched. The DNA for the CDR3 is TGTGCCAGTAGTATAGATGGACAGGGCAACACTGAAGCTTTCTTT. This translates into CASSIDGQGNTEAFF. Filled out from reference TRBV19 and TRBJ1-1, the complete variable domain reads DGGITQSPKYLFRKEGQNVTLSCEQNLNHDAMYWYRQDPGQGLRLIYYSQIVNDFQKGDIAEGYSVSREKKESFPLTVTSAQKNPTAFYLCASSIDGQGNTEAFFGQGTRLTVV.

V gene TRBV5-1 combines with J gene TRBJ2-7; possibly TRBD2 for D (5 bases). This CDR3 region has 15 residues. Germline V CDR1 and CDR2: SGHRS, YFSETQ. V lost 4 bases to trimming and J lost 1 base, with 15 bases between them. The CDR3 coding sequence is TGCGCCAGCAGCCTCCAAGGAGGCAGTTCCTACGAGCAGTACTTC. Protein sequence: CASSLQGGSSYEQYF. Full variable domain (outside the CDR3, taken from reference TRBV5-1 and TRBJ2-7): KAGVTQTPRYLIKTRGQQVTLSCSPISGHRSVSWYQQTPGQGLQFLFEYFSETQRNKGNFPGRFSGRQFSNSRSEMNVSTLELGDSALYLCASSLQGGSSYEQYFGPGTRLTVT.

The chain links TRBV11-2 to TRBJ1-4, with D unclear. The CDR3 runs 17 residues. Germline V gene data show CDR1 as SGHAT and CDR2 as FQNNGV. V lost 5 bases to trimming and J lost 10 bases, with 26 bases between them. CDR3 amino acids: CASSPGKGKSPGGKLFF. CDR3 coding DNA: TGTGCCAGCAGCCCCGGGAAGGGAAAATCCCCGGGAGGAAAACTGTTTTTT. Full variable domain (rest looked up from reference TRBV11-2 and TRBJ1-4): EAGVAQSPRYKIIEKRQSVAFWCNPISGHATLYWYQQILGQGPKLLIQFQNNGVVDDSQLPKDRFSAERLKGVDSTLKIQPAKLEDSAVYLCASSPGKGKSPGGKLFFGSGTQLSVL.

This rearrangement joins TRBV19 to TRBJ2-7, with no clear D. The V gene's germline CDR1 is LNHDA and CDR2 SQIVND (reference sequence). V lost 4 bases to trimming and J lost 0 bases, with 1 base between them. CDR3 size: 11 residues. The CDR3 protein is CASSSSYEQYF. As DNA, the CDR3 is TGTGCCAGTAGTAGCTCCTACGAGCAGTACTTC.

This clone was detected once. The chain recombines TRBV11-3 with TRBJ2-5; weak D call: TRBD2 (6 bases). Trimming removed 5 bases at V and 5 bases at J, with 21 bases between. The CDR3 is made up of 16 amino acids. CDR1 and CDR2 from the germline V gene are SGHNT and YENEEA. CDR3 protein: CASSLGGRGEGETQYF. CDR3 sequence (DNA): TGTGCCAGCAGCCTGGGAGGTAGGGGAGAAGGGGAGACCCAGTACTTC.

The chain recombines TRBV5-8 with TRBJ2-1; a weak D match, TRBD1 (6 bases). The ends were cut back, 5 bases at V and 0 bases at J, with 6 bases in the middle. This CDR3 has 13 amino acids. Germline V gene sequence: CDR1 SGHTS, CDR2 YDEGEE. CDR3 region: CASRGGSYNEQFF. For the CDR3, the DNA is TGTGCCAGCAGAGGGGGCTCCTACAATGAGCAGTTCTTC.

The chain uses TRBV5-1 and TRBJ1-1, with a tentative D call TRBD1 (5 bases). This CDR3 has 15 amino acids. The V gene lost 0 bases and the J gene lost 7 bases, with 16 bases spanning the gap. From germline, CDR1 is SGHRS and CDR2 YFSETQ. CDR3 amino acids: CASSLDGGALNEAFF. Written as DNA, the CDR3 is TGCGCCAGCAGCTTGGACGGAGGGGCGCTGAATGAAGCTTTCTTT.

Only one count was recorded for this clone. Other nucleotide sequences in the sample specify the same CDR3. This chain joins TRBV19 and TRBJ1-4; 7 bases are a match to TRBD1. Germline CDR1 LNHDA, CDR2 SQIVND (reference sequence). The CDR3 is 14 residues long. J gave up 8 bases and V 3 bases, and 6 bases lay outside the gene matches. CDR3 in DNA: TGTGCCAGTAGTATCCGACAGGGAGGCGAAAAACTGTTTTTT. Amino acids: CASSIRQGGEKLFF.

This sequence joins TRBV20-1 and TRBJ1-1; D remains unclear. The CDR3 sequence is 12 residues long. CDR1 DFQATT and CDR2 SNEGSKA come from the germline V gene (reference sequence). Deletions cut 3 bases from V and 3 bases from J, with 8 bases between. The CDR3 coding sequence is TGCAGTGCTAGTAGAACGGACACTGAAGCTTTCTTT. Translating gives CSASRTDTEAFF.